The clone carrying this TCR beta chain showed up many times. As yet, its antigen is unknown. Germline assignment: CDR1 SQVTM and CDR2 ANQGSEA. This CDR3 spans 10 amino acids. V was pared by 7 bases and J by 2 bases, with 6 bases between. The data were obtained in a study of CD8 T cells in ankylosing spondylitis. Study results and caveats: Eight highly homologous variants made up a TCR beta motif, and this motif appeared characteristic of ankylosing spondylitis blood.

Libraries for TCR beta were made by quantitative 5'-RACE with molecular barcodes. TCRdb independently ran MiXCR on the 5' RACE reads; one entry per CDR3 protein. The data contain 150,000 to 200,000 distinct CDR3 sequences, about an eighth of them singletons. The material sequenced was blood, either unsorted or a sorted T cell fraction (not recorded which). This receptor was obtained from a female donor with ankylosing spondylitis or in good health (not recorded which). V and J are TRBV29-1 and TRBJ2-7, with no clear D. The CDR3 here is CSALTYEQYF. The DNA for the CDR3 is TGCAGCGCCCTTACCTACGAGCAGTACTTC.